One and the same sample provided the 7 T cell receptor beta chains below, sequenced in a study of blood T cells in healthy people across ages. The use of a sample-barcoded 5' primer and a J-beta primer mix characterized a second PCR of 7 to 11 cycles. TCRdb used MiXCR to reprocess the 5' RACE reads, holding one entry per CDR3 protein. The table includes 700,000 to 850,000 distinct CDR3 sequences, approximately 53% detected once. Sequences were obtained from blood. The receptors come from a man aged 80 or over in good health.

The chain combines TRBV5-1 with TRBJ2-7; 9 bases map to TRBD2. The closer fit of TRBJ2-1 to the DNA end suggests the J call may be wrong. From germline, CDR1 is SGHRS and CDR2 YFSETQ. This CDR3 region has 14 residues. The CDR3 reads CASSVAGALNIQFF. The CDR3 DNA reads as TGCGCCAGCAGCGTAGCGGGAGCGTTAAACATTCAGTTCTTC.

This chain links TRBV20-1 with TRBJ1-2; possibly TRBD1 for D (6 bases). Germline V gives CDR1 DFQATT, CDR2 SNEGSKA (reference sequence). The V gene lost 4 bases and the J gene lost 4 bases, with 19 bases spanning the gap. The CDR3 runs to 15 residues. The CDR3 reads CSAKKRQVAFYGYTF. The DNA of the CDR3 is TGCAGTGCTAAGAAAAGACAGGTAGCCTTCTATGGCTACACCTTC.

This clonotype was picked up many times. One end of the junction fails to match germline, which may point to a read error. The chain carries TRBV5-1 and TRBJ2-4; D not resolved. The assigned J gene may be wrong: the sequence end matches TRBJ2-7 better. CDR3 length: 11 amino acids. The germline gives CDR1 SGHRS, CDR2 YFSETQ. CDR3 region: CASSLLGEQYF. CDR3 coding DNA: TGTGCCAGCAGTTTACTCGGCGAGCAGTACTTC.

The J gene is TRBJ2-3, the V gene TRBV27, with a tentative D call TRBD1 (6 bases). The CDR3 extends over 14 amino acids. Trimming stripped 7 bases from V and 2 bases from J, with 13 bases between. Looked up from germline, CDR1 is MNHEY and CDR2 is SMNVEV (reference sequence). The CDR3 here is CASNPGAATDTQYF. The CDR3 DNA follows: TGTGCCAGCAACCCAGGGGCCGCCACAGATACGCAGTATTTT.

The J gene is TRBJ2-2, the V gene TRBV7-3; D is perhaps TRBD1 (5 bases). CDR3 size: 15 residues. Trimming left V 1 base short and J 8 bases short, with 14 bases between. Germline lookup yields CDR1 SGHTA and CDR2 FQGTGA. The CDR3 coding sequence is TGTGCCAGCAGCTTAAATCAGGGAATATATGGGGAGCTGTTTTTT. It yields the protein CASSLNQGIYGELFF.

This clonotype appeared a few times. The chain links TRBV20-1 to TRBJ2-1; TRBD2 aligns across 9 bases. The CDR3 extends over 16 amino acids. V shed 0 bases and J 4 bases; nucleotides not matched to a gene: 7. The germline CDR1 and CDR2 sequences are DFQATT and SNEGSKA (reference sequence). This CDR3 reads CSARDNAGGPYNEQFF. The CDR3 coding sequence is TGCAGTGCTAGAGATAACGCGGGAGGGCCTTACAATGAGCAGTTCTTC.

DNA of the CDR3: TGTGCCACCAGTGATCCTTCAGCGGGAGAGCAGTTCTTC. This translates into CATSDPSAGEQFF. The J gene is TRBJ2-1, the V gene TRBV24-1; TRBD2 matches at 7 bases. Germline-derived CDR1 and CDR2 are KGHDR and SFDVKD. There are 13 residues in the CDR3. Trimming took 3 bases from V and 10 from J; bases not matched to a gene: 5.